Listed here are 8 T cell receptor beta chains from one sample, sequenced in a study of blood T cell repertoires in COVID-19. The table came from immunoSEQ multiplex PCR; TCRdb's copy has only in-frame clones and leaves some out. The table has around 310,000 clones, nearly 90% seen once. Material: PBMCs or T cells enriched from blood (not recorded which). Receptors were obtained from a woman aged 25-40 years who had recovered from COVID-19.

The chain joins TRBV11-3 to TRBJ2-1; 7 bases fit TRBD2. The V gene end was trimmed by 5 bases and the J gene end by 9 bases; junction bases not matched to a gene: 13. The CDR3 runs to 15 residues. Germline CDR1 SGHNT, CDR2 YENEEA. CDR3 in DNA: TGTGCCAGCAGCCCAACCGGGGCAGCGGGGTTTGAGCAGTTCTTC. This codes for CASSPTGAAGFEQFF.

This chain uses TRBV5-5 with TRBJ2-7; D is uncertain. Germline V lookup: CDR1 SGHKS, CDR2 YYEKEE (reference sequence). The CDR3 has 11 residues. Trimming shortened V by 4 bases and J by 4 bases, and 6 bases separated the two germline ends. CDR3 sequence: CASSPGYEQYF. CDR3 nucleotides: TGTGCCAGCAGCCCCGGGTACGAGCAGTACTTC.

The chain combines TRBV4-2 with TRBJ2-3; unclear D gene. The V and J ends lost 3 bases and 4 bases respectively, with 20 bases between them. The CDR3 spans 17 residues. Germline V gene data show CDR1 as LGHNA and CDR2 as YNFKEQ. The CDR3 DNA reads TGTGCCAGCAGCCACCTCGTTAGATCGAAGTCCGCAGATACGCAGTATTTT. This translates into CASSHLVRSKSADTQYF.

This sequence joins TRBV3-1 (or the pseudogene TRBV3-2) and TRBJ1-2; D uncertain. Germline assignment: CDR1 LGHDT and CDR2 YNNKEL (reference sequence). CDR3 length: 15 amino acids. The V end was cut by 0 bases, the J end by 4 bases, with 12 bases between. DNA for the CDR3: TGTGCCAGCAGCCAAGATTTTGAACAGAGCTATGGCTACACCTTC. This encodes CASSQDFEQSYGYTF.

The J gene is TRBJ2-3, the V gene TRBV6-2 or TRBV6-3, with D possibly matching TRBD1 (5 bases). Trimming took 6 bases from V and 0 from J, leaving 16 bases between them. The germline gives CDR1 MNHEY, CDR2 SVGEGT. The CDR3 is 16 residues long. CDR3 region: CASSFRTLTSTDTQYF. The CDR3 DNA is TGTGCCAGCAGCTTTCGGACACTGACTAGCACAGATACGCAGTATTTT.

The V gene is TRBV7-9, the J gene TRBJ1-2, with no clear D. The CDR3 sequence is 13 residues long. The V gene lost 5 bases and the J gene lost 1 base, with 8 bases spanning the gap. The germline V gene has CDR1 SEHNR and CDR2 FQNEAQ (reference sequence). The CDR3 DNA is TGTGCCAGCAGCCCCCAACTTAACTATGGCTACACCTTC. Translating gives CASSPQLNYGYTF.

The chain carries TRBV10-3 and TRBJ1-3; D is unresolved. The CDR3 length is 12 residues. Germline CDR1 reads ENHRY; CDR2 reads SYGVKD. Trimming removed 2 bases at V and 7 bases at J, with 6 bases between. As DNA, the CDR3 is TGTGCCATCAGTGAGGTTCGGAACACCATATATTTT. This translates into CAISEVRNTIYF.

The chain carries TRBV5-4 and TRBJ2-7; the D is unclear. The V end lost 0 bases, the J end lost 3 bases, and 13 bases lay between the germline ends. This CDR3 region has 15 residues. Germline lookup yields CDR1 SGHNT and CDR2 YYREEE (reference sequence). The CDR3 DNA is TGTGCCAGCAGCTTGGGGCTAGAGAAGCGCTACGAGCAGTACTTC. This gives the protein CASSLGLEKRYEQYF. The full variable domain, rest sourced from reference TRBV5-4 and TRBJ2-7, is ETGVTQSPTHLIKTRGQQVTLRCSSQSGHNTVSWYQQALGQGPQFIFQYYREEENGRGNFPPRFSGLQFPNYSSELNVNALELDDSALYLCASSLGLEKRYEQYFGPGTRLTVT.